The following is a T cell receptor (beta chain) sequence with its context. These data come from a study of blood T cell repertoires in COVID-19. Study information: Samples taken during acute and convalescent COVID-19 were collected in the United States, Italy and Spain. PBMCs, B-cell-depleted T cells, or T cells provided the cDNA or gDNA that made up the material.

In the source study's methods: Reference gene primer amplification gave nucleated cell count estimates. Only in-frame clones appear in the TCRdb table, and some are missing; sequencing was by immunoSEQ multiplex PCR. V and J calls and clone size follow that table, whereas D and trimming were derived from the DNA. The data hold fewer than 250,000 clones, with 88% observed a single time. V lost 4 bases, J lost 8 bases, and 15 bases lay in between. CDR1 and CDR2 (germline): MDHEN, SYDVKM. This CDR3 is 14 amino acids long. The source material was peripheral blood. This TCR came from a woman in her fifties or sixties with acute or convalescent COVID-19. This sequence joins TRBV28 and TRBJ2-1, with a possible D match to TRBD1 (5 bases). For the CDR3, the DNA is TGTGCCAGCAGTTCTCAACAGGTTTGGGATGAGCAGTTCTTC. Its protein product is CASSSQQVWDEQFF.